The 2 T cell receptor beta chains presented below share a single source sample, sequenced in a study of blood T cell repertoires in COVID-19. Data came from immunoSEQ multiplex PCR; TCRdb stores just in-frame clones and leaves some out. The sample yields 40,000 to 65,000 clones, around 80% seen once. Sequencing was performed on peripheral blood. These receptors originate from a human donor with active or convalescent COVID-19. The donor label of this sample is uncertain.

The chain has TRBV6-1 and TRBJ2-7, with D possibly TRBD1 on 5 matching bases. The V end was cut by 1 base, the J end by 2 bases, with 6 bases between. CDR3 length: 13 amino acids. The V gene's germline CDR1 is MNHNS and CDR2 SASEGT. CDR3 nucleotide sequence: TGTGCCAGCAGTGAAGGGGGCACCTACGAGCAGTACTTC. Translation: CASSEGGTYEQYF.

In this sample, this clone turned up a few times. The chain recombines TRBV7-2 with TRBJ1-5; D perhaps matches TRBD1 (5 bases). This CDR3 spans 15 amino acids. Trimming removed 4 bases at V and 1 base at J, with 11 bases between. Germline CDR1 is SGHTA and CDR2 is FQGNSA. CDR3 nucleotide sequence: TGTGCCAGCAGCTCCCAGGGCTGGAGCAATCAGCCCCAGCATTTT. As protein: CASSSQGWSNQPQHF.